A single sample gave rise to the 29 T cell receptor beta chains below, sequenced in a study of regulatory T cells in long-lasting Graves disease. Time point reported: newly diagnosed GD, antithyroid drugs for less than 3 months. Extracted PBMC RNA gave rise to the TCR library. CDR3 regions were amplified by Arm-PCR using iRepertoire HTBI primers to build TCR beta libraries. TCRdb re-derived calls from the multiplex PCR reads in MiXCR, one entry per CDR3 protein. The data contain 250,000 or so distinct CDR3 sequences, about 18% of them singletons. The data also belong to a second study, concerning T cells in Graves' hyperthyroidism and ophthalmopathy.

The sample here was peripheral blood mononuclear cells (PBMCs), taken at new diagnosis, from a patient treated with antithyroid drugs. The receptors originated from a woman in her 30s with Graves disease.

In its sample, this clonotype was seen many times. The V call is TRBV18, the J call TRBJ2-4; D is possibly TRBD1 (6 bases). The CDR3 extends over 15 amino acids. V lost 4 bases to trimming and J lost 5 bases, with 15 bases between them. Germline lookup yields CDR1 KGHSH and CDR2 LQKENI. The CDR3 DNA sequence: TGTGCCAGCTCACAGGGGGACGGCAACCAAAACATTCAGTACTTC. Translating it yields CASSQGDGNQNIQYF.

This clonotype was recorded at least ten times. The chain couples TRBV6-5 to TRBJ2-7; 11 nucleotides line up with TRBD1. The CDR3 runs 15 residues. Germline-derived CDR1 and CDR2 are MNHEY and SVGAGI. After removal of 4 bases from V and 4 bases from J, the junction contained 6 bases not matched to a gene. The CDR3 nucleotides are TGTGCCAGCAGTTGGCGGACAGGGGGCTCTTACGAGCAGTACTTC. This gives the protein CASSWRTGGSYEQYF.

CDR3 nucleotides: TGTGCCAGCAGACCACAGGGTAACGAGCAGTACTTC. Translating it yields CASRPQGNEQYF. V gene TRBV28 combines with J gene TRBJ2-7; tentative D call: TRBD1 (6 bases). This CDR3 has 12 residues. Trimming left V 6 bases short and J 5 bases short, with 11 bases between. Looked up from germline, CDR1 is MDHEN and CDR2 is SYDVKM.

This clonotype has a count of ten or more. V and J are TRBV15 and TRBJ1-1; a possible D gene is TRBD1 (5 bases). The CDR3 sequence is 12 residues long. The germline CDR1 and CDR2 sequences are LNHNV and YYDKDF (reference sequence). V was clipped by 1 base and J by 11 bases, with 11 bases between them. The CDR3 DNA reads as TGTGCCACCAGCAGAGCAGAGACAGCGGCTTTCTTT. It yields the protein CATSRAETAAFF.

This clonotype came up many times. CDR3 DNA: TGCAGTGCTAGCACAGGGGGCGGAGTGGGACATGAAAAACTGTTTTTT. Translated: CSASTGGGVGHEKLFF. V usage is TRBV20-1 and J usage is TRBJ1-4; 9 positions agree with TRBD1. CDR1 DFQATT and CDR2 SNEGSKA come from the germline V gene (reference sequence). The CDR3 is made up of 16 amino acids. The V and J ends lost 3 bases and 6 bases, in that order; junction bases with no gene match: 11.

In its sample, this clonotype was seen many times. The chain recombines TRBV6-1 with TRBJ2-2; weak D call: TRBD1 (5 bases). Germline V gene sequence: CDR1 MNHNS, CDR2 SASEGT. CDR3 size: 16 residues. V was pared by 9 bases and J by 1 base, with 18 bases between. CDR3 bases: TGTGCCAGTCGATTTCGGCAGGGTCTGAACACCGGGGAGCTGTTTTTT. It is translated as CASRFRQGLNTGELFF.

The chain couples TRBV20-1 to TRBJ2-3; 7 bases agree with TRBD2. The J segment lost 3 bases and the V segment lost 3 bases, leaving 12 bases of the junction unmatched. This CDR3 spans 16 amino acids. Germline CDR1 reads DFQATT; CDR2 reads SNEGSKA (reference sequence). The CDR3 DNA reads as TGCAGTGCTAGTTTTGGTGGCGGGGGTGGGACAGATACGCAGTATTTT. Amino acids: CSASFGGGGGTDTQYF.

Of note for this clonotype: A read error may account for a junction end that differs from germline. The V and J genes are TRBV28 and TRBJ1-1; D possibly corresponds to TRBD1 (6 bases). The CDR3 has 14 residues. Germline V gives CDR1 MDHEN, CDR2 SYDVKM. The CDR3 DNA reads TGTGTCAGCAGCAGGGGATTCCCGAACACTGAAGCTTTCTTT. Amino acids: CVSSRGFPNTEAFF.

This clonotype was found many times. V gene TRBV6-1 combines with J gene TRBJ1-5; D gene ambiguous. Germline V gene data show CDR1 as MNHNS and CDR2 as SASEGT. Deletions cut 7 bases from V and 0 bases from J, with 13 bases between. This CDR3 has 15 amino acids. The CDR3 region is CASTEPLPSNQPQHF. Here the CDR3 DNA reads TGTGCCAGCACCGAACCCCTCCCTAGCAATCAGCCCCAGCATTTT.

This clonotype was detected a few times. CDR3: CASSEMGKDTEAFF. The CDR3 DNA reads as TGTGCCAGCAGTGAAATGGGTAAGGACACTGAAGCTTTCTTT. The chain recombines TRBV6-2 or TRBV6-3 with TRBJ1-1; D gene ambiguous. Germline CDR1 MNHEY, CDR2 SVGEGT. The CDR3 contains 14 residues. V lost 5 bases and J lost 3, with 13 bases in between.

In this sample, this clonotype turned up many times. This chain links TRBV2 with TRBJ1-2, with D possibly TRBD1 on 6 matching bases. V gave up 10 bases and J gave up 4 bases, with 22 bases separating them. Germline lookup yields CDR1 SNHLY and CDR2 FYNNEI. This CDR3 is built from 15 residues. In nucleotides, the CDR3 is TGTGCCATCCTAACAGGGATCCCCCCCGGCTATGGCTACACCTTC. It is translated as CAILTGIPPGYGYTF.

This sequence joins TRBV5-1 and TRBJ2-3; maybe TRBD1 (7 bases). The CDR3 is 14 amino acids. CDR1 is SGHRS, CDR2 YFSETQ, per germline. With 0 bases removed from V and 13 bases from J, the gap between germline ends came to 18 bases. Written as DNA, the CDR3 is TGCGCCAGCAGCTTGGGACAGGGCGCACTAGCAGAGTATTTT. Translating it yields CASSLGQGALAEYF.

This clonotype was seen at least ten times. The gene calls are TRBV10-3 and TRBJ1-4; D unclear. V was cut by 3 bases and J by 2 bases, with 7 bases left in between. Looked up from germline, CDR1 is ENHRY and CDR2 is SYGVKD. The CDR3 consists of 14 residues. This chain's CDR3 is CAISEGATNEKLFF. CDR3 DNA sequence: TGTGCCATCAGTGAAGGTGCGACTAATGAAAAACTGTTTTTT.

The V gene is TRBV20-1, the J gene TRBJ1-4; no clear D gene. The V gene's germline CDR1 is DFQATT and CDR2 SNEGSKA (reference sequence). This CDR3 has 16 amino acids. V lost 3 bases and J lost 3, with 17 bases in between. CDR3 DNA sequence: TGCAGTGCTAGTACTGGACCCTTAAACGCTAATGAAAAACTGTTTTTT. Its translation is CSASTGPLNANEKLFF.

This clonotype was detected many times. One junction end does not reproduce the germline sequence, and a read error may be involved. The V gene is TRBV20-1, the J gene TRBJ2-2; 7 nucleotides agree with TRBD1. The CDR3 is 14 residues long. Germline values: CDR1 DFQATT, CDR2 SNEGSKA (reference sequence). The CDR3 reads CSARATGATGELFF. The CDR3 DNA reads as TGCAGTGCCAGAGCTACAGGGGCGACCGGGGAGCTGTTTTTT.

The sample holds many counts of this clonotype. The chain joins TRBV24-1 to TRBJ2-3, with D unresolved. From germline, CDR1 is KGHDR and CDR2 SFDVKD. Trimming cost V 6 bases and J 8 bases, with 17 bases left between them. The CDR3 length is 14 residues. Here the CDR3 reads CATSPARDQATQYF. Written as DNA, the CDR3 is TGTGCCACCAGTCCCGCCCGAGATCAGGCTACGCAGTATTTT.

V and J are TRBV3-1 and TRBJ2-5; 9 positions match TRBD1. Per germline, CDR1 LGHDT and CDR2 YNNKEL (reference sequence). There are 14 residues in the CDR3. The V and J ends lost 1 base and 7 bases, in that order; junction bases with no gene match: 4. CDR3: CASSQAGTGSTQYF. CDR3 bases: TGTGCCAGCAGCCAAGCGGGGACAGGGTCGACCCAGTACTTC.

In its sample, this clonotype was seen many times. This chain connects TRBV19 to TRBJ1-5; 8 bases agree with TRBD1. CDR3 length: 16 amino acids. The germline V gene has CDR1 LNHDA and CDR2 SQIVND (reference sequence). V trimming: 7 bases; J trimming: 7 bases; junction bases outside the gene matches: 15. The CDR3 protein is CASKGSGRGLQQPQHF. Here the CDR3 DNA reads TGTGCCAGTAAGGGATCGGGCAGGGGGCTTCAGCAGCCCCAGCATTTT.

This clonotype was picked up many times. The rearrangement links TRBV7-9 to TRBJ1-2; D call uncertain. CDR1 is SEHNR, CDR2 FQNEAQ, per germline (reference sequence). The CDR3 has 14 amino acids. V lost 1 base and J 3 bases, leaving 9 bases between the germline ends. CDR3 amino acids: CASSLEIGDYGYTF. The DNA for the CDR3 is TGTGCCAGCAGCTTAGAAATAGGAGACTATGGCTACACCTTC.

As for this clonotype: This could be a read error, since a much larger clone is one nucleotide away. The rearrangement joins TRBV12-3 or TRBV12-4 to TRBJ2-2, with D perhaps matching TRBD1 or TRBD2 (5 bases each). The CDR3 has 18 residues. Trimming stripped 6 bases from V and 6 bases from J, with 26 bases between. The CDR3 DNA follows: TGTGCCAGCAGGCTTAGAAGATCAGTAGTGGGGGACGCCGGGGAGCTGTTTTTT. Amino acid sequence: CASRLRRSVVGDAGELFF.

This clonotype was counted at least ten times. The J gene is TRBJ2-2, the V gene TRBV7-9; TRBD1 matches 9 bases. CDR1 and CDR2 from the germline V gene are SEHNR and FQNEAQ (reference sequence). The CDR3 totals 14 residues. V gave up 6 bases and J gave up 7 bases; unmatched junction bases: 6. The chain's CDR3 is CASRSTGGYGELFF. The CDR3 nucleotides are TGTGCCAGCAGATCTACAGGGGGCTACGGGGAGCTGTTTTTT.

This clonotype was seen repeatedly, ten times or more. V is TRBV7-9 and J is TRBJ1-5; D gene uncertain. V lost 1 base to trimming and J lost 11 bases, with 9 bases between them. Germline assignment: CDR1 SEHNR and CDR2 FQNEAQ (reference sequence). This CDR3 is 12 amino acids long. CDR3 sequence reads: CASSLDDETQHF. CDR3 DNA: TGTGCCAGCAGCTTAGATGACGAGACCCAGCATTTT.

This clonotype showed up many times. The chain recombines TRBV4-1 with TRBJ1-2; D may be TRBD1 (6 bases). The CDR3 length is 14 residues. The V gene's germline CDR1 is MGHRA and CDR2 YSYEKL. The ends were cut back, 4 bases at V and 9 bases at J, with 18 bases in the middle. CDR3: CASSLSRQARSYTF. The DNA of the CDR3 is TGCGCCAGCAGCCTTAGCCGACAGGCCAGGAGCTACACCTTC.

The rearrangement uses TRBV7-9 and TRBJ2-3; D is unclear. Between the trimmed V and J ends, which lost 2 bases and 1 base, there was a span of 4 bases. The CDR3 covers 13 residues. Germline values: CDR1 SEHNR, CDR2 FQNEAQ (reference sequence). This CDR3 reads CASSLIGTDTQYF. The CDR3 coding sequence is TGTGCCAGCAGCTTAATAGGCACAGATACGCAGTATTTT.

V gene TRBV5-1 combines with J gene TRBJ2-7, with D tentatively TRBD1 (6 bases). This CDR3 has 17 residues. V shed 4 bases and J shed 3 bases, with 23 bases lying between them. Germline CDR1 SGHRS, CDR2 YFSETQ. The CDR3 loop is CASSLAPTGGGFYEQYF. CDR3 DNA: TGCGCCAGCAGCCTTGCTCCGACAGGCGGCGGATTCTACGAGCAGTACTTC.

This clonotype appeared a few times. The genes are TRBV29-1 and TRBJ1-2; no firm D call. Germline CDR1 reads SQVTM; CDR2 reads ANQGSEA. The CDR3 length is 14 residues. V lost 0 bases, J lost 5 bases, and 13 bases lay in between. In DNA, the CDR3 is TGCAGCGTTGAAGATCCCCCCGGGTCATATGGCTACACCTTC. Amino acids: CSVEDPPGSYGYTF. Complete variable domain (other parts from reference TRBV29-1 and TRBJ1-2): SAVISQKPSRDICQRGTSLTIQCQVDSQVTMMFWYRQQPGQSLTLIATANQGSEATYESGFVIDKFPISRPNLTFSTLTVSNMSPEDSSIYLCSVEDPPGSYGYTFGSGTRLTVV.

This clonotype was detected ten times or more. This chain joins TRBV20-1 and TRBJ2-1; TRBD1 is a possible D gene (7 bases). V was cut by 5 bases and J by 3 bases, with 14 bases left in between. CDR1 is DFQATT, CDR2 SNEGSKA, per germline (reference sequence). CDR3 length: 14 residues. The CDR3 DNA sequence: TGCAGTGCTGGAGGAGGGGGCCTCTACAATGAGCAGTTCTTC. This encodes CSAGGGGLYNEQFF.

This clonotype came up many times. The chain joins TRBV12-3 or TRBV12-4 to TRBJ2-7; no clear D. V gave up 5 bases and J gave up 7 bases, with 12 bases separating them. The CDR3 has 12 amino acids. CDR3: CASSVSPREQYF. The CDR3 nucleotides read TGTGCCAGCAGTGTTAGCCCCCGGGAGCAGTACTTC.

This clonotype was counted once. This may be a read error: a much more frequent sequence differs by one nucleotide. The J gene is TRBJ2-7, the V gene TRBV29-1; no definite D call. V was pared by 3 bases and J by 7 bases, with 10 bases between. The CDR3 covers 11 residues. Germline V gene lookup returns CDR1 SQVTM and CDR2 ANQGSEA. The CDR3 here is CSVDEGPEQYF. The CDR3 coding sequence is TGCAGCGTTGACGAAGGGCCTGAGCAGTACTTC.